The T cell receptor beta chain under discussion was sequenced for a study of blood T cell repertoires in COVID-19. At the level of the study: There were acute and convalescent COVID-19 samples, and they came from the United States, Italy and Spain. Sources were T cells, B-cell-depleted T cells, or PBMCs; the material itself was cDNA or gDNA.

The table came from immunoSEQ multiplex PCR; TCRdb's copy has only in-frame clones and leaves some out. The table has 260,000 or so clones, around four fifths seen once; the top ten hold about 5.7%. Trimming left V 0 bases short and J 7 bases short, with 11 bases between. The CDR3 loop spans 14 amino acids. CDR1 and CDR2 (germline): SGDLS, YYNGEE. The TCR sequence derives from a man older than 75 with acute or convalescent COVID-19. Sequencing was performed on peripheral blood. The chain combines TRBV9 with TRBJ2-1; D not resolved. The DNA of the CDR3 is TGTGCCAGCAGCGTAGCGGGTTCAAATAATGAGCAGTTCTTC. Translation: CASSVAGSNNEQFF.